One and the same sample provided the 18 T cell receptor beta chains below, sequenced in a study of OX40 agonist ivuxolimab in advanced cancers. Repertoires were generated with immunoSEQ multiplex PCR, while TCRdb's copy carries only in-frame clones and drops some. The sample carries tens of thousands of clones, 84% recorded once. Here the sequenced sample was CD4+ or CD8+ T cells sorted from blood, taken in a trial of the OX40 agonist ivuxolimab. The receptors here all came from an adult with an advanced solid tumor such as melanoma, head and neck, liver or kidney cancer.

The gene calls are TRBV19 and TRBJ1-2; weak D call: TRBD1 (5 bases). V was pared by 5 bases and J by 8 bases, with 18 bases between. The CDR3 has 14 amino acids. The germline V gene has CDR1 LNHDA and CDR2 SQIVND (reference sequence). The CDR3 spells CASSSSTAMLGYTF. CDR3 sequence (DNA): TGTGCCAGTAGTTCTTCGACAGCTATGTTGGGCTACACCTTC.

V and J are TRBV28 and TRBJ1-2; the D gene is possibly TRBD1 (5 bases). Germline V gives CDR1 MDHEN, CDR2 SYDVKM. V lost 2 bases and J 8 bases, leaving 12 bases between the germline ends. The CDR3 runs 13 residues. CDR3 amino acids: CASSLPGSGGYTF. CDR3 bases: TGTGCCAGCAGTTTACCAGGGTCGGGCGGCTACACCTTC.

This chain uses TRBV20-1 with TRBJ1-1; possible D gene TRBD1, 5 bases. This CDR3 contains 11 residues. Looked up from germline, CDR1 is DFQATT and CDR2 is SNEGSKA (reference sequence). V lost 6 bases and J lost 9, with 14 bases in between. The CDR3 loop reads CSAPNWGKAFF. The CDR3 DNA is TGCAGTGCCCCCAACTGGGGGAAAGCTTTCTTT.

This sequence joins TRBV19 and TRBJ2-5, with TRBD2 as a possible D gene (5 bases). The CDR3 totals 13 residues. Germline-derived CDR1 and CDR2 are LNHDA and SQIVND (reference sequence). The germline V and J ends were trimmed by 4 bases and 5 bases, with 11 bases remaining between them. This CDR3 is CASSNMGGETQYF. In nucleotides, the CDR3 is TGTGCCAGTAGTAACATGGGCGGGGAGACCCAGTACTTC.

The CDR3 reads CASPQIPGETQYF. The CDR3, as DNA: TGTGCCAGCCCACAAATACCTGGAGAGACCCAGTACTTC. V usage is TRBV6-5 and J usage is TRBJ2-5, with D unclear. Germline V gene sequence: CDR1 MNHEY, CDR2 SVGAGI. CDR3 length: 13 amino acids. V was cut by 8 bases and J by 4 bases, with 14 bases left in between.

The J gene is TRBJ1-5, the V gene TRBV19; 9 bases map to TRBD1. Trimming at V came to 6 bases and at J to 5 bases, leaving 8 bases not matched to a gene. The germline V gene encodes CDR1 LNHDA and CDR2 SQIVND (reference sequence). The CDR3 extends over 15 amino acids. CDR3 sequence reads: CASRPRTGADQPQHF. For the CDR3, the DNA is TGTGCCAGTAGACCTAGGACAGGGGCCGATCAGCCCCAGCATTTT. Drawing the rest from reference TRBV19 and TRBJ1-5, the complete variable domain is DGGITQSPKYLFRKEGQNVTLSCEQNLNHDAMYWYRQDPGQGLRLIYYSQIVNDFQKGDIAEGYSVSREKKESFPLTVTSAQKNPTAFYLCASRPRTGADQPQHFGDGTRLSIL.

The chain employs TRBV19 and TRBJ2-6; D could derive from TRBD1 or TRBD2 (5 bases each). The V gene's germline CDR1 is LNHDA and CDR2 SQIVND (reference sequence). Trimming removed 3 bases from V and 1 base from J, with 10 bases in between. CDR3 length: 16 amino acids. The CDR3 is CASSIPRESGANVLTF. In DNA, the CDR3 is TGTGCCAGTAGTATTCCCAGGGAGTCTGGGGCCAACGTCCTGACTTTC.

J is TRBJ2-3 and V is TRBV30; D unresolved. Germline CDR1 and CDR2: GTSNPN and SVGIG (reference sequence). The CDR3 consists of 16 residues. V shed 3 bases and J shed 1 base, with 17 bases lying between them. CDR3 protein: CAWSDPRLAGTDTQYF. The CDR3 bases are TGTGCCTGGAGCGACCCCAGGTTGGCAGGCACAGATACGCAGTATTTT.

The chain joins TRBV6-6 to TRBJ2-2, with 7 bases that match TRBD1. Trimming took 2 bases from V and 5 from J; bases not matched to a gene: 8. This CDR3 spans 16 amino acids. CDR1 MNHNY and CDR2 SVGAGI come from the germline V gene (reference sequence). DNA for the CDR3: TGTGCCAGCAGTTACCCGACAGGGATACAGACCGGGGAGCTGTTTTTT. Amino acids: CASSYPTGIQTGELFF.

CDR3 sequence: CASSTGLAERTDTQYF. CDR3 sequence (DNA): TGTGCCAGCAGCACGGGACTAGCGGAACGCACAGATACGCAGTATTTT. The genes are TRBV5-5 and TRBJ2-3; 11 nucleotides line up with TRBD2. CDR1 and CDR2 (germline): SGHKS, YYEKEE (reference sequence). There are 16 residues in the CDR3. V lost 4 bases to trimming and J lost 1 base; unmatched junction nucleotides: 5.

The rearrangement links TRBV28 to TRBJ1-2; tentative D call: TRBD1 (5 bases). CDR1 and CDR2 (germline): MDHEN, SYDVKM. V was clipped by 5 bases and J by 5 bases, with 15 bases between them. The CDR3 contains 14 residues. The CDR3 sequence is CASSTGTGKYGYTF. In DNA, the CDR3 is TGTGCCAGCAGTACCGGGACGGGAAAATATGGCTACACCTTC.

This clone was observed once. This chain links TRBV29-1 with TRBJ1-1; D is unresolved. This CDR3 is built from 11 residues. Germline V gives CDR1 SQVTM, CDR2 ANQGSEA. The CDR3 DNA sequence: TGCACCGGCCATCAGGTAACTGAAGCTTTCTTT. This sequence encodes CTGHQVTEAFF. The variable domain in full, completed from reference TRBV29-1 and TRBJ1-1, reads SAVISQKPSRDICQRGTSLTIQCQVDSQVTMMFWYRQQPGQSLTLIATANQGSEATYESGFVIDKFPISRPNLTFSTLTVSNMSPEDSSIYLCTGHQVTEAFFGQGTRLTVV.

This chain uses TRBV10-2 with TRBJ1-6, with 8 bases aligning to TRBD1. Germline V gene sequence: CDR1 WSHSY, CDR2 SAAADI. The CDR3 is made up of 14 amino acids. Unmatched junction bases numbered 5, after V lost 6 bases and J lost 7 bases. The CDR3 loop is CASRLTGANSPLHF. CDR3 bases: TGCGCCAGCAGGCTGACAGGGGCCAATTCACCCCTCCACTTT.

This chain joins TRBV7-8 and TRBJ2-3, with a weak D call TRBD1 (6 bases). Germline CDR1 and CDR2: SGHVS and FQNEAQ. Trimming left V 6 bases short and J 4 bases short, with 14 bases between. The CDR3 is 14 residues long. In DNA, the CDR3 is TGTGCCAGCAGATCGGGCAGGGGTTCAGATACGCAGTATTTT. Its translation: CASRSGRGSDTQYF. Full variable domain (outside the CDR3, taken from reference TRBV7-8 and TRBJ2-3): GAGVSQSPRYKVAKRGQDVALRCDPISGHVSLFWYQQALGQGPEFLTYFQNEAQLDKSGLPSDRFFAERPEGSVSTLKIQRTQQEDSAVYLCASRSGRGSDTQYFGPGTRLTVL.

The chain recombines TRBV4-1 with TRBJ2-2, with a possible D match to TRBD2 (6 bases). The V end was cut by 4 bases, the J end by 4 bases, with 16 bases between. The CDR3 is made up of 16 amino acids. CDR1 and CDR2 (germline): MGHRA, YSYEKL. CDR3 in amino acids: CASSPERALGTGELFF. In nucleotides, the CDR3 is TGCGCCAGCAGCCCGGAGCGGGCCCTTGGCACCGGGGAGCTGTTTTTT.

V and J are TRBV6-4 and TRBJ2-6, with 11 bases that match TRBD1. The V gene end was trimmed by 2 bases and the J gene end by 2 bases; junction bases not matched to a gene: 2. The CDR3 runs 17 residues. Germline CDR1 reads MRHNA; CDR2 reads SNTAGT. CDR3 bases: TGTGCCAGCAGTGACCCGGACAGGGGGCCTGGGGCCAACGTCCTGACTTTC. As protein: CASSDPDRGPGANVLTF.

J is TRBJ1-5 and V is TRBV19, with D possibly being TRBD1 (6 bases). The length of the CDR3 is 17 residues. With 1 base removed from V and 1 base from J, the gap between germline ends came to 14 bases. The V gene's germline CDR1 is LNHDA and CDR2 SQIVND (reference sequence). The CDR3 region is CASSIAGTRYSNQPQHF. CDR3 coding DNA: TGTGCCAGTAGTATAGCCGGGACACGATACAGCAATCAGCCCCAGCATTTT. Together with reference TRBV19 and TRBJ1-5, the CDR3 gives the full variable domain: DGGITQSPKYLFRKEGQNVTLSCEQNLNHDAMYWYRQDPGQGLRLIYYSQIVNDFQKGDIAEGYSVSREKKESFPLTVTSAQKNPTAFYLCASSIAGTRYSNQPQHFGDGTRLSIL.

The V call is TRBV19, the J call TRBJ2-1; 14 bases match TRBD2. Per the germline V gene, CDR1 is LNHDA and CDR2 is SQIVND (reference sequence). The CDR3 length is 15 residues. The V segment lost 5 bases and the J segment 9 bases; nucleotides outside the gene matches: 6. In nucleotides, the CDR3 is TGTGCCAGTAGTCTCAGACTAGCGGGAGGGACTGAGCAGTTCTTC. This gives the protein CASSLRLAGGTEQFF.